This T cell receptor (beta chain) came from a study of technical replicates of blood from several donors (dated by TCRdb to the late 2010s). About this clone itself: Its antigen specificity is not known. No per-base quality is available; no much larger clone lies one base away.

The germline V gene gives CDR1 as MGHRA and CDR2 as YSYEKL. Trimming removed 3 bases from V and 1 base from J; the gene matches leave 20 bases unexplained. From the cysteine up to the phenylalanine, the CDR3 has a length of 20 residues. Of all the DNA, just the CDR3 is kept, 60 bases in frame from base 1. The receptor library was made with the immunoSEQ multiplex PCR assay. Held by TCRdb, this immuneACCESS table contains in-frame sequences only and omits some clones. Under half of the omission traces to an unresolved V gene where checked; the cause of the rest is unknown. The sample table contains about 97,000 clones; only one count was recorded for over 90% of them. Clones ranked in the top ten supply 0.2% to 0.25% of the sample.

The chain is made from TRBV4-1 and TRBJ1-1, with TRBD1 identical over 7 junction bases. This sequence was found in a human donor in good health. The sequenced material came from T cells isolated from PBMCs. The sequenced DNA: TGCGCCAGCAGCCATCCGCTGGGGGCAGGGGGAGTCAAATCGAACACTGAAGCTTTCTTT. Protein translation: CASSHPLGAGGVKSNTEAFF.